The sample holds many counts of the clone carrying this T cell receptor (beta chain). Its antigen is undetermined. These data are taken from a study of shared clonotypes between healthy human individuals. Study-wide results and limits: What naive subsets generally showed was a larger estimated richness than memory subsets showed. The study found approximately 5% of naive CD4 clonotypes shared across a few donors.

Over several immunoSEQ plates, each subset's genomic DNA was distributed in even portions. Source study methods: Junction-only sequences produced by ImmunoSEQ had no quality scores, so filtering differed. Clones were read by immunoSEQ multiplex PCR, and TCRdb kept only the in-frame ones, dropping some. Clonal size and the V and J genes are those of that table, whereas D and trimming came from the DNA. The sample has some 1,100,000 clones, 75% to 85% seen once. The CDR3 loop spans 15 amino acids. Germline CDR1 SNHLY, CDR2 FYNNEI. V was cut by 6 bases and J by 0 bases, with 12 bases left in between. The material sequenced was memory CD4+ T cells from PBMCs. Indicated subset: CD45RA-negative fraction. This TCR was recovered from a man aged 18 to 30 in good health. Some clones in this sample may be carry-over from other donors' samples. The chain joins TRBV2 to TRBJ1-5, with no clear D. CDR3 DNA sequence: TGTGCCAGCAGAGAGACGGAGTATAGCAATCAGCCCCAGCATTTT. This sequence encodes CASRETEYSNQPQHF.